The present TCR beta chain was sequenced within a study of blood T cell repertoires in COVID-19. Study details: There were acute and convalescent COVID-19 samples, and they came from the United States, Italy and Spain.

Germline V gene sequence: CDR1 LGHDT, CDR2 YNNKEL (reference sequence). The CDR3 is made up of 16 amino acids. With 4 bases clipped from V and 8 bases from J, the junction kept 13 bases outside the gene matches. The assay was immunoSEQ multiplex PCR, and TCRdb's table has in-frame clones only and misses some. The sample lists about 140,000 clones, around 80% occurring once. The study drew participants aged about 18 to 90 years from approximately 25 US areas. Participants reported their clinical history, and cohort assignment relied on those reports. Exposed participants came across a COVID-19 case within 2 weeks before study entry.

The gene calls are TRBV3-1 (or the pseudogene TRBV3-2) and TRBJ2-1, with TRBD2 matching over 8 bases. Source material: PBMCs or T cells enriched from blood (not recorded which). The clonotype was recovered from a woman aged 18-35 years who had been exposed to COVID-19. The CDR3 sequence: CASSRVRTSLLDEQFF. In nucleotides, the CDR3 is TGTGCCAGCAGCCGTGTCAGGACTAGCCTGTTGGATGAGCAGTTCTTC.